This is a list of T cell receptor beta chains from one sample in a study of shared clonotypes between healthy human individuals. Sequencing was performed with immunoSEQ multiplex PCR; in TCRdb, only in-frame clones are kept and a portion is missing. The table has 2 million to 2.5 million clones, about 95% seen once. Sequenced: naive CD8+ T cells sorted from blood. The origin of the receptors is a man younger than 35 in good health. Each CDR3 is given with its conserved first and last residue. D genes are given only for firm matches. Clone size is shown for a subset of rows, as once, few, many or a class of expanded clone.

j_gene: TRBJ2-3; v_gene: TRBV6-5; abundance: .; d_gene: TRBD1; CDR3aa: CASRPDRETQYF; CDR3nt: TGTGCCAGCAGACCCGACAGGGAAACGCAGTATTTT
j_gene: TRBJ2-7; v_gene: TRBV30; abundance: .; d_gene: .; CDR3aa: CAAETGNPIVSLEQYF; CDR3nt: TGTGCCGCAGAGACGGGTAACCCGATAGTCTCTCTCGAGCAGTACTTC
j_gene: TRBJ1-2; v_gene: TRBV6-1; abundance: .; d_gene: .; CDR3aa: CASSESGYGYTF; CDR3nt: TGTGCCAGCAGCGAATCTGGATATGGCTACACCTTC
j_gene: TRBJ2-1; v_gene: TRBV6-5; abundance: .; d_gene: TRBD2; CDR3aa: CAVGLAGNEQFF; CDR3nt: TGTGCCGTGGGGCTAGCGGGCAATGAGCAGTTCTTC
j_gene: TRBJ1-4; v_gene: TRBV6-5; abundance: .; d_gene: .; CDR3aa: CASSSWGGLTEKLFF; CDR3nt: TGTGCCAGCAGTTCCTGGGGGGGATTGACTGAAAAACTGTTTTTT
j_gene: TRBJ2-1; v_gene: TRBV4-3; abundance: .; d_gene: .; CDR3aa: CASSQGDSSYNEQFF; CDR3nt: TGCGCCAGCAGCCAAGGGGACTCCTCCTACAATGAGCAGTTCTTC
j_gene: TRBJ2-3; v_gene: TRBV4-1; abundance: .; d_gene: .; CDR3aa: CASSQDTSPASTDTQYF; CDR3nt: TGCGCCAGCAGCCAAGATACCTCCCCGGCTAGCACAGATACGCAGTATTTT
j_gene: TRBJ2-2; v_gene: TRBV7-9; abundance: .; d_gene: .; CDR3aa: CASSLEDVWGPENTGELFF; CDR3nt: TGTGCCAGCAGCTTAGAGGATGTTTGGGGCCCCGAGAACACCGGGGAGCTGTTTTTT
j_gene: TRBJ1-4; v_gene: TRBV28; abundance: .; d_gene: .; CDR3aa: CASSLLPTNEKLFF; CDR3nt: TGTGCCAGCAGTTTACTTCCAACTAATGAAAAACTGTTTTTT
j_gene: TRBJ2-7; v_gene: TRBV27; abundance: .; d_gene: .; CDR3aa: CASSPGAIVYEQYF; CDR3nt: TGTGCCAGCAGTCCGGGGGCTATTGTCTACGAGCAGTACTTC
j_gene: TRBJ2-7; v_gene: TRBV11-2; abundance: .; d_gene: TRBD1; CDR3aa: CASSHLGDRGAYEQYF; CDR3nt: TGTGCCAGCAGCCACCTGGGGGACAGGGGCGCCTACGAGCAGTACTTC
j_gene: TRBJ2-3; v_gene: TRBV5-4; abundance: .; d_gene: .; CDR3aa: CASTYGRYTSTDTQYF; CDR3nt: TGTGCCAGCACTTACGGGCGGTACACTAGCACAGATACGCAGTATTTT
j_gene: TRBJ1-1; v_gene: TRBV6-4; abundance: once; d_gene: .; CDR3aa: CASSDSRGSTEAFF; CDR3nt: TGTGCCAGCAGTGACTCTAGGGGGAGTACTGAAGCTTTCTTT
j_gene: TRBJ2-7; v_gene: TRBV29-1; abundance: .; d_gene: TRBD1; CDR3aa: CSGGTGNSYEQYF; CDR3nt: TGTAGCGGCGGGACAGGGAATTCCTACGAGCAGTACTTC
j_gene: TRBJ2-4; v_gene: TRBV30; abundance: once; d_gene: .; CDR3aa: CAWSVLGIQYF; CDR3nt: TGTGCCTGGAGTGTATTAGGGATTCAGTACTTC
j_gene: TRBJ2-1; v_gene: TRBV5-8; abundance: once; d_gene: .; CDR3aa: CASSPPAGAVLIYNEQFF; CDR3nt: TGTGCCAGCAGCCCCCCCGCAGGGGCCGTTTTAATCTACAATGAGCAGTTCTTC
j_gene: TRBJ2-5; v_gene: TRBV18; abundance: .; d_gene: TRBD2; CDR3aa: CASSPPVGGASETQYF; CDR3nt: TGTGCCAGCTCACCACCGGTCGGGGGGGCCTCGGAGACCCAGTACTTC